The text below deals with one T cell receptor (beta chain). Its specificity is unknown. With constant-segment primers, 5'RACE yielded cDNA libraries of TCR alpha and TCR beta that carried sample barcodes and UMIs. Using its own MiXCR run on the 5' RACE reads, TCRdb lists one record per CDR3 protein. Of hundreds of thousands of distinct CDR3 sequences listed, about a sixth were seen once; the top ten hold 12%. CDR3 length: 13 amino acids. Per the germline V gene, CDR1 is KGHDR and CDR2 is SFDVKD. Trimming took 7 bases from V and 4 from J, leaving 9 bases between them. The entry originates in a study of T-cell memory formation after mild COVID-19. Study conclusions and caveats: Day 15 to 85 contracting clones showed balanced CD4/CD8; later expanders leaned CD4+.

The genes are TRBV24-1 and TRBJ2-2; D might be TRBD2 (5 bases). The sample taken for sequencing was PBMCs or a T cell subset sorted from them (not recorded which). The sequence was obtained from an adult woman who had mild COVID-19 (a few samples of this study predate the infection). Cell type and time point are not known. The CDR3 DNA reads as TGTGCCACCAGGGTTGGGAGCACCGGGGAGCTGTTTTTT. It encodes CATRVGSTGELFF.